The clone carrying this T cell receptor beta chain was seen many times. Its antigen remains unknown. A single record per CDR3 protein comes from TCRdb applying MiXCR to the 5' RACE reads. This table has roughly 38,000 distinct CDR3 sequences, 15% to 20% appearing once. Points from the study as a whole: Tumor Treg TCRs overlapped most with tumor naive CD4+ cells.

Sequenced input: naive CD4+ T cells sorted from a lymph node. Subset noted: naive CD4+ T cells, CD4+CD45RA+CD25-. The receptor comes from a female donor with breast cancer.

CDR3 in amino acids: CASSRQGGAEAFF. CDR3 bases: TGTGCCAGCAGTCGCCAGGGAGGCGCTGAAGCTTTCTTT. The chain carries TRBV6-5 and TRBJ1-1, with D possibly TRBD1 on 5 matching bases. Germline loops: CDR1 MNHEY, CDR2 SVGAGI. CDR3 length: 13 amino acids. Trimming stripped 5 bases from V and 6 bases from J, with 13 bases between.